This TCR beta chain emerged from a study of glioma-infiltrating T cells after dendritic cell vaccination. Time point indicated: after dendritic cell vaccination, including at tumor progression/relapse. Measured with immunoSEQ multiplex PCR; TCRdb has only the in-frame clones, and not every one. The sample has some 78,000 clones, around 85% seen once. CDR1 SSHAT and CDR2 FNYEAQ come from the germline V gene (reference sequence). Deletions cut 5 bases from V and 2 bases from J, with 10 bases between. The CDR3 contains 14 residues. This chain uses TRBV7-7 with TRBJ1-3; D is possibly TRBD1 (6 bases). This specimen was blood, taken after dendritic cell vaccination. The TCR comes from a human donor with glioblastoma. The CDR3 coding sequence is TGTGCCAGCAGCCAAGGGGGGGCTGGAAACACCATATATTTT. Protein sequence: CASSQGGAGNTIYF. Full variable domain (missing parts from reference TRBV7-7 and TRBJ1-3): GAGVSQSPRYKVTKRGQDVTLRCDPISSHATLYWYQQALGQGPEFLTYFNYEAQPDKSGLPSDRFSAERPEGSISTLTIQRTEQRDSAMYRCASSQGGAGNTIYFGEGSWLTVV.